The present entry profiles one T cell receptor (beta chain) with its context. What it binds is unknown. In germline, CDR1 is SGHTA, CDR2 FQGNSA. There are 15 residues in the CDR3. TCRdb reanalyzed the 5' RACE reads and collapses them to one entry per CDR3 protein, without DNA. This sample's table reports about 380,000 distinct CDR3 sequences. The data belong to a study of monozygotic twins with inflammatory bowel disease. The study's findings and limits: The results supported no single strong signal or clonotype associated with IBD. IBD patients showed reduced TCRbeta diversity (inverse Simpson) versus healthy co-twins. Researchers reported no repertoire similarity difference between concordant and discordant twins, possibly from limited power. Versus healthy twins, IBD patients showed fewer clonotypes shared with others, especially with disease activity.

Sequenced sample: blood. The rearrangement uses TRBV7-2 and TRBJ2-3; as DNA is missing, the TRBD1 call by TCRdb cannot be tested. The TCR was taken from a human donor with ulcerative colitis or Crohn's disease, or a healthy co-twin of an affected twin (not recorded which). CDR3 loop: CASSLLQGASDTQYF.